Listed below are T cell receptor beta chains from one sample, sequenced in a study of T cells in Graves' hyperthyroidism and ophthalmopathy. In TCRdb, the multiplex PCR reads were re-called with MiXCR into one record per CDR3 protein. Seen here are about 180,000 distinct CDR3 sequences, 17% observed once, and the top ten hold 25% to 30%. The material sequenced was blood. These receptors originate from a woman aged 45-60 years with Graves' hyperthyroidism. Each CDR3 is given with its conserved first and last residue. D genes are given only for firm matches. Size is stated for part of the rows, as once, few or many counts, or as a class when the clone is expanded.

>-|TRBV7-8|-|TRBJ1-2
TGTGCCAGCAGCTTAGAGACAGGATCCTATGGCTACACCTTC
CASSLETGSYGYTF
>many|TRBV24-1|-|TRBJ1-2
TGTGCCACCGGAAGTAACTATGGCTACACCTTC
CATGSNYGYTF
>many|TRBV19|TRBD1|TRBJ2-1
TGTGCCAGTCGGAGGGACAGGGGAGGGGTCAATGAGCAGTTCTTC
CASRRDRGGVNEQFF
>many|TRBV7-2|-|TRBJ1-5
TGTGCCAGCAGCATACAGGGAGATCAGCCCCAGCATTTT
CASSIQGDQPQHF
>many|TRBV6-1|-|TRBJ2-2
TGTGCCAGCACCAAAAAGCCCGCGGGGGCGTCCACCGGGGAGCTGTTTTTT
CASTKKPAGASTGELFF
>many|TRBV28|-|TRBJ1-2
TGTGCCAGCAGTTCCCTACTCGGATCTAACTATGGCTACACCTTC
CASSSLLGSNYGYTF
>many|TRBV11-2|TRBD2|TRBJ2-3
TGTGCCAGCAGCTCAGGAGGACTAGCGGTGCTGACAGATACGCAGTATTTT
CASSSGGLAVLTDTQYF
>many|TRBV28|-|TRBJ2-2
TGTGCCGTCCCGGGGAGAGCGGCGAACACCGGGGAGCTGTTTTTT
CAVPGRAANTGELFF
>many|TRBV19|-|TRBJ1-5
TGTGCCAGTACGGAGGGAGGGCAGCCCCAGCATTTT
CASTEGGQPQHF
>many|TRBV7-8|-|TRBJ2-2
TGTGCCAGCAGCTTCGGGCCACCCGGCACCGGGGAGCTGTTTTTT
CASSFGPPGTGELFF
>many|TRBV10-2|-|TRBJ1-3
TGCGCCAGCAGTGACTCGGGGACTGGAAACACCATATATTTT
CASSDSGTGNTIYF
>few|TRBV7-2|TRBD2|TRBJ2-1
TGTGCCAGCAGCTTAGCGGCTAGCGGGGGGGGATTCGGGCAGTTCTTC
CASSLAASGGGFGQFF
>many|TRBV12-3/TRBV12-4|-|TRBJ1-2
TGTGCCAGCAGTTTAAACCGCTACTACTATGGCTACACCTTC
CASSLNRYYYGYTF
>many|TRBV7-2|TRBD2|TRBJ2-3
TGTGCCAGCAGCTCCGGGCTCGGGGGGGGCCAAGATACGCAGTATTTT
CASSSGLGGGQDTQYF
>many|TRBV28|-|TRBJ1-2
TGTGCCAGCGCAGCTAACTATGGCTACACCTTC
CASAANYGYTF
>few|TRBV14|TRBD1|TRBJ1-5
TGTGCCAGCGTTAAACAGGGGACTCAGCCCCAGCATTTT
CASVKQGTQPQHF
>-|TRBV20-1|-|TRBJ1-1
TGCAGTGCTAGTTCTGGGGCAGATACTGAAGCTTTCTTT
CSASSGADTEAFF
>many|TRBV7-3|-|TRBJ2-2
TGTGCCAGCAGCTTAACGAGAGGGCCGAACACCGGGGAGCTGTTTTTT
CASSLTRGPNTGELFF
>many|TRBV20-1|-|TRBJ2-7
TGCAGTGCGTTCGGAAACTACGAGCAGTACTTC
CSAFGNYEQYF